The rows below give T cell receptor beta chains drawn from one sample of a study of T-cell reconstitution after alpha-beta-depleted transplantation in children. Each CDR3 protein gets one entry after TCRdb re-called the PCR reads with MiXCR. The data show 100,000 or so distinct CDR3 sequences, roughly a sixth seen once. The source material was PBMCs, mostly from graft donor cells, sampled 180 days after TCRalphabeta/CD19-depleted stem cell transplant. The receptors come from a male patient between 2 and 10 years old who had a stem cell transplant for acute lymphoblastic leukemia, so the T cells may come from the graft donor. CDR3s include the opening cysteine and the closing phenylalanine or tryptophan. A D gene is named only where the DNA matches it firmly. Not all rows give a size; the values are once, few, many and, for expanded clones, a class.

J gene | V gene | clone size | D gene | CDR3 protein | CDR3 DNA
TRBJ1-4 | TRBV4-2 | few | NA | CASSQDGQYGEKLFF | TGTGCCAGCAGCCAAGATGGGCAGTATGGGGAAAAACTGTTTTTT
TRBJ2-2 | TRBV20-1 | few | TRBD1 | CSARDVQGAIGELFF | TGCAGTGCTAGAGATGTCCAGGGGGCCATCGGGGAGCTGTTTTTT
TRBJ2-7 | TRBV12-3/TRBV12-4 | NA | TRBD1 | CASSLGADRGYYEQYF | TGTGCCAGCAGTTTAGGGGCGGACAGGGGGTACTACGAGCAGTACTTC
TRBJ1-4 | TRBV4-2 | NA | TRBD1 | CASSQWTGQDSDGLFF | TGTGCCAGCAGCCAGTGGACAGGCCAAGATTCGGATGGACTGTTTTTT
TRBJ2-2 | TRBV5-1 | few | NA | CASSLDTGRFTGELFF | TGCGCCAGCAGCTTGGATACAGGGCGGTTCACCGGGGAGCTGTTTTTT
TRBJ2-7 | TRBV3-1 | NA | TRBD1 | CATSPGTGGPYEQYF | TGTGCCACCTCCCCTGGGACAGGGGGTCCCTACGAGCAGTACTTC
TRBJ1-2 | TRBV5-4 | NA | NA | CASSSRARGDFYGYTF | TGTGCCAGCAGCTCGAGGGCTCGGGGGGATTTCTATGGCTACACCTTC
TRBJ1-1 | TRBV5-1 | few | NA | CASSLAPRTEAFF | TGCGCCAGCAGCTTGGCCCCGCGAACTGAAGCTTTCTTT
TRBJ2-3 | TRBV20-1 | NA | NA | CSALTQETQYF | TGCAGTGCTCTTACCCAAGAAACGCAGTATTTT
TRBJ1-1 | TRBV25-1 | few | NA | CASSEFLFGEAFF | TGTGCCAGCAGTGAATTTTTATTCGGGGAAGCTTTCTTT
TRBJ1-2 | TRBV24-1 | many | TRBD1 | CATSDPGQRYTF | TGTGCCACCAGTGATCCGGGACAGCGCTACACCTTC
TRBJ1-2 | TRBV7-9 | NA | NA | CASSLGPEGYTF | TGTGCCAGCAGCTTGGGACCGGAAGGCTACACCTTC
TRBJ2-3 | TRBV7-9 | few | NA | CASRDRGTSTDTQYF | TGTGCCAGCAGGGACCGGGGGACCAGCACAGATACGCAGTATTTT
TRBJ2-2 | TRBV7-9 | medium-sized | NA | CASSPFGGLGDTGELFF | TGTGCCAGCAGCCCTTTCGGGGGGCTCGGTGATACCGGGGAGCTGTTTTTT
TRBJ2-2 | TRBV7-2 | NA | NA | CASSFRGTGELFF | TGTGCCAGCAGCTTCCGGGGAACCGGGGAGCTGTTTTTT
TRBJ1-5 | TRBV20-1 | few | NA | CSARGSTPQHF | TGCAGTGCTAGAGGGTCAACGCCCCAGCATTTT
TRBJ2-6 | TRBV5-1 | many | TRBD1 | CASDSTGGRSGANVLTF | TGCGCCAGCGACTCGACAGGGGGCAGATCTGGGGCCAACGTCCTGACTTTC
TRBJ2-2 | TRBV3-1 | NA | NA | CASSPLGGANTGELFF | TGTGCCAGCAGCCCCCTAGGTGGCGCGAACACCGGGGAGCTGTTTTTT
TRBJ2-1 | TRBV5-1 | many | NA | CASSPARVNEQFF | TGCGCCAGCAGTCCAGCCAGGGTCAATGAGCAGTTCTTC
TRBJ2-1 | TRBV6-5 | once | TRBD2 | CASSYAGGKYNEQFF | TGTGCCAGCAGTTACGCCGGGGGGAAATACAATGAGCAGTTCTTC
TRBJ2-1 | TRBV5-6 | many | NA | CASSFMTNEQFF | TGTGCCAGCAGCTTCATGACTAATGAGCAGTTCTTC
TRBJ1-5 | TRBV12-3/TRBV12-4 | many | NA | CASSLEGLQPQHF | TGTGCCAGCAGTTTAGAGGGCCTTCAGCCCCAGCATTTT
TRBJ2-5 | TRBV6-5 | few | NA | CASSYLQELGQETQYF | TGTGCCAGCAGTTACCTCCAGGAACTAGGGCAAGAGACCCAGTACTTC
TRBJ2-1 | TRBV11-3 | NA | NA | CASSSGFGGAVNEQFF | TGTGCCAGCAGTTCAGGGTTTGGGGGCGCCGTGAATGAGCAGTTCTTC
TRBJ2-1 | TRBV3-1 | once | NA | CAFCLPLGLASSYNEQFF | TGTGCCTTCTGTTTACCTCTTGGGCTAGCGAGTTCGTACAATGAGCAGTTCTTC
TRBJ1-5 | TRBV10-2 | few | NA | CASRDLNQPQHF | TGCGCCAGCCGCGACCTGAATCAGCCCCAGCATTTT
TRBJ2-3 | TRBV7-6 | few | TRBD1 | CASSFRGRDTDTQYF | TGTGCCAGCAGCTTCAGGGGGCGGGACACAGATACGCAGTATTTT
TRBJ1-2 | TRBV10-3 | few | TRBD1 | CAISLPGQGIPYGYTF | TGTGCCATCAGTTTACCGGGACAGGGAATTCCTTATGGCTACACCTTC
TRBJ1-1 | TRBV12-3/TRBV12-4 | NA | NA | CASSNPGFGAFF | TGTGCCAGCAGTAATCCGGGCTTCGGAGCTTTCTTT
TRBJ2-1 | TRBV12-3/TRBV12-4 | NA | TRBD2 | CASRGTTYNEEFF | TGTGCCAGCAGGGGGACTACCTACAATGAGGAGTTCTTC
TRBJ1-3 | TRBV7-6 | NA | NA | CASSSEGLGNTIYF | TGTGCCAGCAGCTCAGAGGGATTGGGAAACACCATATATTTT
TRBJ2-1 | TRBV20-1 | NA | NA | CSAIREPSYNEQFF | TGCAGTGCTATCAGGGAACCCTCCTACAATGAGCAGTTCTTC
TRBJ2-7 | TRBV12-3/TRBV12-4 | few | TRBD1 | CASSPPGQGGGQYF | TGTGCCAGCAGTCCACCGGGACAGGGTGGGGGGCAGTACTTC
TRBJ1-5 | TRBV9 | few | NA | CASSTREEGNQPQHF | TGTGCCAGCAGCACCAGGGAAGAGGGAAATCAGCCCCAGCATTTT
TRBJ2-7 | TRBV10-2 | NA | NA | CASSDPPGVYEQYF | TGCGCCAGCAGTGACCCACCTGGGGTTTACGAGCAGTACTTC
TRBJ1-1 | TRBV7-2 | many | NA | CASSKTDTEAFF | TGTGCCAGCAGCAAGACAGACACTGAAGCTTTCTTT
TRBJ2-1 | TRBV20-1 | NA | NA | CSARDLSQDEQFF | TGCAGTGCTAGAGACCTTTCACAGGATGAGCAGTTCTTC
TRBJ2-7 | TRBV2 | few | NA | CASSPRRFRSYEQYF | TGTGCCAGCAGCCCTCGTCGGTTCCGCTCCTACGAGCAGTACTTC
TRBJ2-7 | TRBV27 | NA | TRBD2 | CASSFASGSSYEQYF | TGTGCCAGCAGTTTTGCTAGCGGATCATCCTACGAGCAGTACTTC
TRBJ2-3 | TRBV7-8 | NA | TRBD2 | CASSPGTSGTPDTQYF | TGTGCCAGCAGCCCCGGGACTAGCGGGACTCCAGATACGCAGTATTTT
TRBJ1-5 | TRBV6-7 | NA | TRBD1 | CARRWGDRGHSNQPQHF | TGTGCCAGACGTTGGGGGGACAGGGGGCATAGCAATCAGCCCCAGCATTTT
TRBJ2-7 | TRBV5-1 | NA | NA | CASSHGPDYEQYF | TGCGCCAGCAGCCACGGGCCCGACTACGAGCAGTACTTC
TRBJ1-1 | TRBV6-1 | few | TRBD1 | CASSTFGTGLNTEAFF | TGTGCCAGCAGTACCTTCGGGACAGGACTGAACACTGAAGCTTTCTTT
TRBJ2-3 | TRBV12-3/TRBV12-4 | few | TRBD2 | CASSLASGGDTQYF | TGTGCCAGCAGTTTGGCTAGCGGAGGAGATACGCAGTATTTT
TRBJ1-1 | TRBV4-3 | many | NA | CASSQEEGGNTEAFF | TGCGCCAGCAGCCAAGAGGAAGGAGGGAACACTGAAGCTTTCTTT